This TCR beta chain was recorded in a study of siplizumab effects on memory and regulatory T cells. Comment on this clone: Its antigen remains unidentified.

Broader study findings: The authors could not assign a naive or memory phenotype to roughly 75-97% of proliferating CD4+ or CD8+ clones.

CDR1 LNHDA and CDR2 SQIVND come from the germline V gene (reference sequence). V dropped 10 bases and J dropped 3 bases, with 15 bases sitting between them. CDR3 length: 14 residues. The method was immunoSEQ multiplex PCR; TCRdb's version includes in-frame clones alone and lacks a portion of them. This table has 70,000 to 95,000 clones, approximately 97% appearing once. Sequencing of unstimulated naive, memory, effector memory and TEMRA subsets was performed in a few donor pairs. This receptor was obtained from a human donor in good health. This rearrangement joins TRBV19 to TRBJ2-2; D is perhaps TRBD1 (6 bases). Sequenced: naive CD4+ T cells sorted from blood. The CDR3 nucleotides read TGTGCCACCACAAAAGGGGGTCACACCGGGGAGCTGTTTTTT. This translates into CATTKGGHTGELFF.